The T cell receptor (beta chain) under discussion was sequenced for a study of tumor-infiltrating lymphocytes in glioblastoma multiforme. Findings and limits, study-wide: Detected clone frequencies may not reflect cell counts, being RNA-based. No surface-marker sorting into functional T cell subtypes was done.

Three nested ARM-PCR rounds with V-beta and C-beta primers built TCRB libraries. Using its own MiXCR run on the multiplex PCR reads, TCRdb lists one record per CDR3 protein. The sample contains some 32,000 distinct CDR3 sequences, approximately 60% of which appear only once. In this sample, this clonotype turned up many times. No antigen is known for it. Sequences were obtained from brain tumor tissue. The TCR was taken from a male donor with glioblastoma.

As DNA, the CDR3 is TGTGCCAGCAGCACCCGCAGGACTAGCGGGAGGGACCGGCCCGGGGAGCTGTTTTTT. Translated, it gives CASSTRRTSGRDRPGELFF. V gene TRBV21-1 combines with J gene TRBJ2-2; the DNA was not used to check the table's D call, TRBD2. TRBV21-1 is a documented pseudogene. The CDR3 is 19 residues long.